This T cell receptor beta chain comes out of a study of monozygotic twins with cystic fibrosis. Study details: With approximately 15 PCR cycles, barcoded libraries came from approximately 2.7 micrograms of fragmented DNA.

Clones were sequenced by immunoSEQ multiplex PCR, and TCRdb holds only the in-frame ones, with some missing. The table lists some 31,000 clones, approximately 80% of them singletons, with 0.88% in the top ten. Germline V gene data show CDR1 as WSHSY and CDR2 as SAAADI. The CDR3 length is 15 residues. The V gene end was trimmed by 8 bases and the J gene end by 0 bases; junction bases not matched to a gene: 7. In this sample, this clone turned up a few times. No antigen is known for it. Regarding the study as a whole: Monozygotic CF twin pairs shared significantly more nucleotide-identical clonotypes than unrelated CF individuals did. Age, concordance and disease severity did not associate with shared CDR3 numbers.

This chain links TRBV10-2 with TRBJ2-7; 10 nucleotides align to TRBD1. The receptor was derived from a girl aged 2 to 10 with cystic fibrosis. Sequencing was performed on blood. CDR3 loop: CASSGTGVPSYEQYF. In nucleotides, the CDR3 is TGCGCCAGCTCCGGGACAGGGGTGCCCTCCTACGAGCAGTACTTC.